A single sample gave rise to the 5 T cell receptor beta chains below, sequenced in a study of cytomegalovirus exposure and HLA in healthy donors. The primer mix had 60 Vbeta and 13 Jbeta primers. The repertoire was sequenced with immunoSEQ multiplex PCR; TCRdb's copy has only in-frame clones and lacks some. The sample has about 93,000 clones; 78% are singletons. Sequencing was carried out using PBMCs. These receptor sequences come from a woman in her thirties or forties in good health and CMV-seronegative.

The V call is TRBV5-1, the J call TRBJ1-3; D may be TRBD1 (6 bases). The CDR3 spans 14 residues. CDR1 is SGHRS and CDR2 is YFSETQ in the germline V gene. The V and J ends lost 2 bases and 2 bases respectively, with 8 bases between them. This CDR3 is CASSFDRPGNTIYF. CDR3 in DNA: TGCGCCAGCAGCTTTGACAGGCCTGGAAACACCATATATTTT.

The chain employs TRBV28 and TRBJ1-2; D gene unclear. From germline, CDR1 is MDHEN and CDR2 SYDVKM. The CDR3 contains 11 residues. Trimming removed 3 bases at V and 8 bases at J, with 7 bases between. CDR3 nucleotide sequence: TGTGCCAGCAGTTTCACACAGGGCTACACCTTC. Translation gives CASSFTQGYTF.

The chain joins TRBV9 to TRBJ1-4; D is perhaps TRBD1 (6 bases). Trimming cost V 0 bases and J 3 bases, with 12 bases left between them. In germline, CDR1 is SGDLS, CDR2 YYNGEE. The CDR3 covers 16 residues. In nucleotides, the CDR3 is TGTGCCAGCAGCGTAGAGCAGGGGCGGTCTAATGAAAAACTGTTTTTT. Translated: CASSVEQGRSNEKLFF.

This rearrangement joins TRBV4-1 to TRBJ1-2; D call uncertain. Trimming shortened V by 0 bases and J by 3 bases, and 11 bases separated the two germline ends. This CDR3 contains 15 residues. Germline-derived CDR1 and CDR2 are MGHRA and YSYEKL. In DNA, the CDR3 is TGCGCCAGCAGCCAAGACCGGGGTGCGTACTATGGCTACACCTTC. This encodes CASSQDRGAYYGYTF.

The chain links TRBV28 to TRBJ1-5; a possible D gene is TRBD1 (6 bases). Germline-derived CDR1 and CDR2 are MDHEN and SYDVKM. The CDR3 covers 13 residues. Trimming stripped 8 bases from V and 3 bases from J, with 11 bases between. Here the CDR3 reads CASRGGLNQPQHF. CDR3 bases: TGTGCCAGCCGGGGGGGGCTCAATCAGCCCCAGCATTTT.